This TCR beta chain was identified during a study of shared clonotypes between healthy human individuals. As for this clone: Its matching antigen is unknown.

V was pared by 7 bases and J by 0 bases, with 18 bases between. The CDR3 is made up of 17 amino acids. CDR1 MRHNA and CDR2 SNTAGT come from the germline V gene. Whole-study findings and limits: The expectation was that sequencing depth would affect clonotype sharing among donors. Genetic and exposure-history diversity was limited by the few donors.

Method: immunoSEQ multiplex PCR; TCRdb's copy keeps in-frame clones and lacks some. The table records a few hundred thousand clones, 95% to 97% of them present only once. The chain is built from TRBV6-4 and TRBJ2-2; possible D gene TRBD2, 6 bases. The TCR was taken from a man younger than 40 in good health. Specimen: memory CD8+ T cells sorted from blood. The subset is: CD45RO+ cells pooled with CCR7-negative TemRA cells. The CDR3: CASIQTTRRANTGELFF. The CDR3 DNA is TGTGCCAGCATCCAAACGACTAGAAGGGCGAACACCGGGGAGCTGTTTTTT.